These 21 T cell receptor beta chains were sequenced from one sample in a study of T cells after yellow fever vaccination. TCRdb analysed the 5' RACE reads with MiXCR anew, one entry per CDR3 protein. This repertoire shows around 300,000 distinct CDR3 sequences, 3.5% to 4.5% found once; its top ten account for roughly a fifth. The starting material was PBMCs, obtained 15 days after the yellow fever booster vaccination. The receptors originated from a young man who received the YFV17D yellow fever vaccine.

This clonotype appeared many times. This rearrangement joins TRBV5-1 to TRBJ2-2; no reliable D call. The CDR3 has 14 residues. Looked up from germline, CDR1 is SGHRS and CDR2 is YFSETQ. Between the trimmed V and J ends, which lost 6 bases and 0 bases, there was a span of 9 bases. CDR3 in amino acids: CASTANPNTGELFF. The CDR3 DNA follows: TGCGCCAGCACGGCGAATCCGAACACCGGGGAGCTGTTTTTT.

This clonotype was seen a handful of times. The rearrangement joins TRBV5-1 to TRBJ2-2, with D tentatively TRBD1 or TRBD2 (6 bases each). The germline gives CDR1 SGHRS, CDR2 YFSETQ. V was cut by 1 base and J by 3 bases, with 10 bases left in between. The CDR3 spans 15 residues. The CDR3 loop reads CASSLPGADTGELFF. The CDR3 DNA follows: TGCGCCAGCAGCTTGCCGGGGGCGGACACCGGGGAGCTGTTTTTT.

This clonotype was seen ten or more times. Here the CDR3 DNA reads TGCGCCAGCATTAAGGGGACAGCGGGGTCGGATGAGCAGTTCTTC. Its translation: CASIKGTAGSDEQFF. This sequence joins TRBV5-1 and TRBJ2-1; the D call may be TRBD1 or TRBD2 (7 bases each). CDR3 length: 15 amino acids. Trimming removed 6 bases from V and 8 bases from J, with 21 bases in between. CDR1 is SGHRS, CDR2 YFSETQ, per germline.

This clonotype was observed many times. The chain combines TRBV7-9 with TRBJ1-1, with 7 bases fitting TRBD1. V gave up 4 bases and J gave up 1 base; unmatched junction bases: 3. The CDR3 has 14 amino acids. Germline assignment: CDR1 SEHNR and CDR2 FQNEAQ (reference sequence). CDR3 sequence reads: CASSSRDRNTEAFF. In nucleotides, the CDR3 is TGTGCCAGCAGCTCCCGGGACAGGAACACTGAAGCTTTCTTT.

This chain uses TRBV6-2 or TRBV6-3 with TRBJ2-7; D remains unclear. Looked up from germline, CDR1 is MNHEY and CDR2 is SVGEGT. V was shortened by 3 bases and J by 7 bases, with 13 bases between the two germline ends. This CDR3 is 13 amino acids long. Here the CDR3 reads CASSYLRDWEQYF. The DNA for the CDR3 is TGTGCCAGCAGTTATCTCCGCGACTGGGAGCAGTACTTC.

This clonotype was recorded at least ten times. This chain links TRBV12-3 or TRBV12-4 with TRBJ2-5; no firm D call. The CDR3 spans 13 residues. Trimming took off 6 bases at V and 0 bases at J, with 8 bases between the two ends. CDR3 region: CASRGPHQETQYF. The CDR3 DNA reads TGTGCCAGCAGAGGACCTCACCAAGAGACCCAGTACTTC.

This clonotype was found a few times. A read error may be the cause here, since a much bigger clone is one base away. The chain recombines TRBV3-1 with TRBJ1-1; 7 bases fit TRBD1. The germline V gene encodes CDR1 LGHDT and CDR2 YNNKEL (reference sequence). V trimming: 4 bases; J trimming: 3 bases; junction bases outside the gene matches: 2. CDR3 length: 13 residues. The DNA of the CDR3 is TGTGCCAGCAGCCGACAGGGTTACACTGAAGCTTTCTTT. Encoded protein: CASSRQGYTEAFF. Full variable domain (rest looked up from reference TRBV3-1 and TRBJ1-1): DTAVSQTPKYLVTQMGNDKSIKCEQNLGHDTMYWYKQDSKKFLKIMFSYNNKELIINETVPNRFSPKSPDKAHLNLHINSLELGDSAVYFCASSRQGYTEAFFGQGTRLTVV.

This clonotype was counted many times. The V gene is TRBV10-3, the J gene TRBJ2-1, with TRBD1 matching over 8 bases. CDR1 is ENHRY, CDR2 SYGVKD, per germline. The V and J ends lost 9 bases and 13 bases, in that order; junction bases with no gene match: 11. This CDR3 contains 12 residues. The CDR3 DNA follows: TGTGCCATTCTCTCAGGGGGCGCGGGTCAGTTCTTC. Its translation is CAILSGGAGQFF.

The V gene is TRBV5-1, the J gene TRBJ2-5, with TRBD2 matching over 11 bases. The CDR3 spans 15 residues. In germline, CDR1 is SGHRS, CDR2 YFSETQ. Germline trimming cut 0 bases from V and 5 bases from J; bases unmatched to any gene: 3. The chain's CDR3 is CASSLAVAGGETQYF. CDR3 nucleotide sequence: TGCGCCAGCAGCTTGGCCGTAGCGGGAGGGGAGACCCAGTACTTC. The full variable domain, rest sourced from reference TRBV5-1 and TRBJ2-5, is KAGVTQTPRYLIKTRGQQVTLSCSPISGHRSVSWYQQTPGQGLQFLFEYFSETQRNKGNFPGRFSGRQFSNSRSEMNVSTLELGDSALYLCASSLAVAGGETQYFGPGTRLLVL.

DNA for the CDR3: TGTGCCAGCAGCCAACAGGACAGGGCTGGCAGCTACACCTTC. It is translated as CASSQQDRAGSYTF. The chain combines TRBV3-1 with TRBJ1-2, with 8 bases matching TRBD1. Germline CDR1 LGHDT, CDR2 YNNKEL (reference sequence). The CDR3 runs 14 residues. V gave up 2 bases and J gave up 9 bases; unmatched junction bases: 8.

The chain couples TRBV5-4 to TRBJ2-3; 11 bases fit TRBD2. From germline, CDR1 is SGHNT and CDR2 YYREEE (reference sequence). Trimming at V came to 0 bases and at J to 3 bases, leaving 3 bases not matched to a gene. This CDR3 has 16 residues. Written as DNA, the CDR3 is TGTGCCAGCAGCTTGGTGGCTAGCGGGGGGACAGATACGCAGTATTTT. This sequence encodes CASSLVASGGTDTQYF.

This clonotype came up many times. Written as DNA, the CDR3 is TGTGCCAGCAGCTTGGGACTTACCGCAGGGGGGCAGAATGAAAAACTGTTTTTT. Translation gives CASSLGLTAGGQNEKLFF. The genes are TRBV7-2 and TRBJ1-4; 7 nucleotides match TRBD1. Germline-derived CDR1 and CDR2 are SGHTA and FQGNSA. With 3 bases clipped from V and 5 bases from J, the junction kept 15 bases outside the gene matches. CDR3 length equals 18 residues.

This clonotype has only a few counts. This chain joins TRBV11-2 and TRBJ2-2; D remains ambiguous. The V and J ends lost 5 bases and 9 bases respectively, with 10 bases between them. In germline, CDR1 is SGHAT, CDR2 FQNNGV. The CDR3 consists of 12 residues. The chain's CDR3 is CASSRTERELFF. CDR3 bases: TGTGCCAGCAGCAGGACCGAGCGGGAGCTGTTTTTT.

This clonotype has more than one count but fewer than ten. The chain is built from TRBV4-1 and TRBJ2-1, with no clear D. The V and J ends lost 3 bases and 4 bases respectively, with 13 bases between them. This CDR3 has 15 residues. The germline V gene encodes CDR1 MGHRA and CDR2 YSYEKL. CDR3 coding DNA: TGCGCCAGCAGCCAGGCCTCGGACCTATACAATGAGCAGTTCTTC. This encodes CASSQASDLYNEQFF.

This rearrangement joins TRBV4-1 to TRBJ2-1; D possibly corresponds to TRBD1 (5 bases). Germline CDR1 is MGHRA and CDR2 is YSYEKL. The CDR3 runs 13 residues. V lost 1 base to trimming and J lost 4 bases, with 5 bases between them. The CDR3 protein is CASSQGQYNEQFF. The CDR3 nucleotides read TGCGCCAGCAGCCAAGGACAGTACAATGAGCAGTTCTTC.

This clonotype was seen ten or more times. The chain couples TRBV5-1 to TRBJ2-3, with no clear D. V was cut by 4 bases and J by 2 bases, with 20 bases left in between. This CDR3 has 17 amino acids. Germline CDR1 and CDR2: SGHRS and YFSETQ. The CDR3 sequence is CASSIKRDPILTDTQYF. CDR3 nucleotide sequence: TGCGCCAGCAGCATAAAACGAGACCCCATCCTCACAGATACGCAGTATTTT. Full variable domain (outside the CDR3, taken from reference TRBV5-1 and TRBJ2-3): KAGVTQTPRYLIKTRGQQVTLSCSPISGHRSVSWYQQTPGQGLQFLFEYFSETQRNKGNFPGRFSGRQFSNSRSEMNVSTLELGDSALYLCASSIKRDPILTDTQYFGPGTRLTVL.

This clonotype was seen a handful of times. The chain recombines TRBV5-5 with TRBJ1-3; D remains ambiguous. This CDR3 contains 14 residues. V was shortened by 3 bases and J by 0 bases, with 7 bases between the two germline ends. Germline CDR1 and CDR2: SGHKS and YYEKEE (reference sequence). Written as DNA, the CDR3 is TGTGCCAGCAGCTCGACACGCTCTGGAAACACCATATATTTT. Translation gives CASSSTRSGNTIYF.

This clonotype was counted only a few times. CDR3 sequence: CASSPPGLAATDTQYF. CDR3 nucleotide sequence: TGTGCCAGCAGCCCTCCCGGACTAGCCGCCACAGATACGCAGTATTTT. V usage is TRBV7-9 and J usage is TRBJ2-3; 8 positions agree with TRBD2. CDR1 is SEHNR and CDR2 is FQNEAQ in the germline V gene (reference sequence). CDR3 size: 16 residues. V was pared by 5 bases and J by 2 bases, with 9 bases of the junction left unmatched.

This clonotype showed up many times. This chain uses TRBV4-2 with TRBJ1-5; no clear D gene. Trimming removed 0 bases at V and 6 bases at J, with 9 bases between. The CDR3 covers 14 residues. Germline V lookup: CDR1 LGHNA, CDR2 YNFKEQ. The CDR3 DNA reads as TGTGCCAGCAGCCAAGATGGACGGGGTCAGCCCCAGCATTTT. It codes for CASSQDGRGQPQHF.

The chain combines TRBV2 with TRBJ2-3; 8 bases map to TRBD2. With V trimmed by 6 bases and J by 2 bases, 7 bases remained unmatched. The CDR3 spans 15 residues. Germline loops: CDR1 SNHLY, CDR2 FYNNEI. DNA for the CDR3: TGTGCCAGCAGAGAGCCGGGGGGGGACACAGATACGCAGTATTTT. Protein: CASREPGGDTDTQYF.

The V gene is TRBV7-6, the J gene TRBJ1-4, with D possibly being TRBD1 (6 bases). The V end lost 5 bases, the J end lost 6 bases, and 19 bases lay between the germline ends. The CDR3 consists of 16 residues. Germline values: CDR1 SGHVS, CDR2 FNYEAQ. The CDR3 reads CASSPRLRRGDEKLFF. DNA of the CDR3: TGTGCCAGCAGCCCTCGATTACGCAGGGGAGATGAAAAACTGTTTTTT.